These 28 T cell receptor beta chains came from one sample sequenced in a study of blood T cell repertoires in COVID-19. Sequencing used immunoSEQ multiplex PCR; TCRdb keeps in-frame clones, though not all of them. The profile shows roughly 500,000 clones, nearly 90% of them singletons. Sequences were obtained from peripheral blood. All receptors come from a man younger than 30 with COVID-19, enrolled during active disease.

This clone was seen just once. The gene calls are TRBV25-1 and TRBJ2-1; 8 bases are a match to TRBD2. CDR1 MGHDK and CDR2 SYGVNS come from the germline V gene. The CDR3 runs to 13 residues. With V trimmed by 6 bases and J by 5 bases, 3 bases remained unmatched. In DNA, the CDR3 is TGTGCCAGCAGGCAAGCGGGAGACAATGAGCAGTTCTTC. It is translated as CASRQAGDNEQFF.

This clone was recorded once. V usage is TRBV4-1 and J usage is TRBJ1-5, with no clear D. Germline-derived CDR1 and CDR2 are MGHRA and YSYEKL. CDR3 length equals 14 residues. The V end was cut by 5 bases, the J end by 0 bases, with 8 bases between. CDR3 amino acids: CASSSPGSNQPQHF. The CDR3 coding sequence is TGCGCCAGCAGCTCCCCGGGTAGCAATCAGCCCCAGCATTTT.

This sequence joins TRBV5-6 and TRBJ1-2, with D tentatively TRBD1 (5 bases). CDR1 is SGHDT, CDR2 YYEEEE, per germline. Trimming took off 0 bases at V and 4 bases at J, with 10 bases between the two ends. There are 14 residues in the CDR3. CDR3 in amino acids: CASSLAGGVYGYTF. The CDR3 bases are TGTGCCAGCAGCTTGGCGGGGGGTGTCTATGGCTACACCTTC.

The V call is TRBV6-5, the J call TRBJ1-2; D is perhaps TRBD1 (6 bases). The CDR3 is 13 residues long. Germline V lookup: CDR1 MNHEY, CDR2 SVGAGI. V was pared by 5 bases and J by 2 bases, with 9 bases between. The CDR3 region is CASSKQGNYGYTF. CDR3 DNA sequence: TGTGCCAGCAGTAAACAGGGAAACTATGGCTACACCTTC.

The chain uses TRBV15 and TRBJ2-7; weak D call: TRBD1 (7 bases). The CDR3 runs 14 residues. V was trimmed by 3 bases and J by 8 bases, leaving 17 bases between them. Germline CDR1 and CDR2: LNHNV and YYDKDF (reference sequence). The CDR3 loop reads CATSRGDRDSQQYF. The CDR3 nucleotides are TGTGCCACCAGCAGGGGTGACAGGGACTCTCAGCAGTACTTC.

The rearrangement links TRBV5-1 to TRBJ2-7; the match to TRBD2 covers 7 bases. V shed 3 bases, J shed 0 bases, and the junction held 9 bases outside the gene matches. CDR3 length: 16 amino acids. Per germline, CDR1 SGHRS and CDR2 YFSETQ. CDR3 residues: CASSWNPSGSSYEQYF. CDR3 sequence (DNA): TGCGCCAGCAGCTGGAACCCTAGCGGAAGCTCCTACGAGCAGTACTTC.

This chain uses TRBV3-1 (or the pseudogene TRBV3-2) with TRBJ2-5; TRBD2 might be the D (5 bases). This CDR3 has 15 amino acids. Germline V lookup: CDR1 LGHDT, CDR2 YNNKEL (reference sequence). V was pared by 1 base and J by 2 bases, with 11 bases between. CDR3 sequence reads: CASSQGSGIQETQYF. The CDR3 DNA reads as TGTGCCAGCAGCCAAGGGTCGGGGATTCAAGAGACCCAGTACTTC.

The DNA for the CDR3 is TGCAGTGCCCTATATCTAGGGGAGCTGTTTTTT. This sequence encodes CSALYLGELFF. J is TRBJ2-2 and V is TRBV20-1, with D uncertain. The CDR3 extends over 11 amino acids. Germline V lookup: CDR1 DFQATT, CDR2 SNEGSKA (reference sequence). Trimming shortened V by 6 bases and J by 8 bases, and 10 bases separated the two germline ends.

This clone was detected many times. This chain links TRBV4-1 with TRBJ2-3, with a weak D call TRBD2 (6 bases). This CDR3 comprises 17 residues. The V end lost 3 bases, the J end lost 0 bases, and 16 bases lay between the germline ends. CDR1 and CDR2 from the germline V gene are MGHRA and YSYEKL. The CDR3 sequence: CASSHAQAGTSTDTQYF. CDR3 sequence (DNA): TGCGCCAGCAGCCATGCCCAGGCGGGGACTAGCACAGATACGCAGTATTTT.

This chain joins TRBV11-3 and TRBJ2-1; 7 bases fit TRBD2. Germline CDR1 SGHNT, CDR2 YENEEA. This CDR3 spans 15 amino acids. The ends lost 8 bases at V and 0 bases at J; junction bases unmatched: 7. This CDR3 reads CASGPGGSSYNEQFF. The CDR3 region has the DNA TGTGCCAGCGGTCCCGGCGGGAGCTCCTACAATGAGCAGTTCTTC.

The CDR3 DNA is TGTGCCAGCAAACCCGGGACAGGGAATGGAAACACCATATATTTT. Its translation: CASKPGTGNGNTIYF. The chain couples TRBV2 to TRBJ1-3; 9 bases align to TRBD1. This CDR3 contains 15 residues. Germline trimming cut 7 bases from V and 3 bases from J; bases unmatched to any gene: 7. CDR1 is SNHLY and CDR2 is FYNNEI in the germline V gene.

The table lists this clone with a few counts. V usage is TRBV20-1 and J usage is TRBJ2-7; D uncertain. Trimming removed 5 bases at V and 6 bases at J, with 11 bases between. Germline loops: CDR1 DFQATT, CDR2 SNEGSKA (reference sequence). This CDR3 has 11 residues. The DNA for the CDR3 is TGCAGTGCTGAGAGAGGTGGCGAGCAGTACTTC. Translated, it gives CSAERGGEQYF.

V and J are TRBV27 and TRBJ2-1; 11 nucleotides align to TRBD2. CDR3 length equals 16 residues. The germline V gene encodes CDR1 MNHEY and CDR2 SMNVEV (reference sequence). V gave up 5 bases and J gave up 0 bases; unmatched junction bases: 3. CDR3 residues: CASSGGLAVSYNEQFF. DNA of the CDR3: TGTGCCAGCAGTGGGGGACTAGCGGTCTCCTACAATGAGCAGTTCTTC.

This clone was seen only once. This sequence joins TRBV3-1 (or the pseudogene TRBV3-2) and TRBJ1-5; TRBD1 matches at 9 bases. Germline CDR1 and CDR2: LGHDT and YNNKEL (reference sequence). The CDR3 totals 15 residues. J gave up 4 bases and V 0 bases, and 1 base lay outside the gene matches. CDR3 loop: CASSQEGTGNQPQHF. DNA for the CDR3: TGTGCCAGCAGCCAAGAGGGGACAGGGAATCAGCCCCAGCATTTT.

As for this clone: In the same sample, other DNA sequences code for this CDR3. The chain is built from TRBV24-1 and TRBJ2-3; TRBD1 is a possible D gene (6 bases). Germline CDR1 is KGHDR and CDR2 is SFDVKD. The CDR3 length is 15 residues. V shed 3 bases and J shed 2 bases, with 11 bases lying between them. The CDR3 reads CATSDPTGVTDTQYF. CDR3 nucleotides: TGTGCCACCAGTGATCCGACAGGCGTCACAGATACGCAGTATTTT.

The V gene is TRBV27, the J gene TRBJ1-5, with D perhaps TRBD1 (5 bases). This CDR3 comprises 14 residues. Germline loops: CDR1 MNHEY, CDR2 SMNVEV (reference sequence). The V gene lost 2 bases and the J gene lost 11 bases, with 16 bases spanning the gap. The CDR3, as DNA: TGTGCCAGCAGTTTAGATCGCCTGGGGGGGTCCCAGCATTTT. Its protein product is CASSLDRLGGSQHF.

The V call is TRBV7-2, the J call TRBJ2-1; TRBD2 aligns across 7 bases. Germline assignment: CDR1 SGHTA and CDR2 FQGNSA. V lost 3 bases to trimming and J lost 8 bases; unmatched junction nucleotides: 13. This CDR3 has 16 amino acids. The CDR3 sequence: CASSFKGLQPTDEQFF. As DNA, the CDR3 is TGTGCCAGCAGCTTCAAGGGACTACAACCTACCGATGAGCAGTTCTTC.

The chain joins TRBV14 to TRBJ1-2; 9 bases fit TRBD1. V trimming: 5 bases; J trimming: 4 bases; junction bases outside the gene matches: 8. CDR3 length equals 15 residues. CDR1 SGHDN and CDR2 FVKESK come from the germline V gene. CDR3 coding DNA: TGTGCCAGCAGCGCCCAGGACAGGGGCCTCTATGGCTACACCTTC. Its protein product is CASSAQDRGLYGYTF.

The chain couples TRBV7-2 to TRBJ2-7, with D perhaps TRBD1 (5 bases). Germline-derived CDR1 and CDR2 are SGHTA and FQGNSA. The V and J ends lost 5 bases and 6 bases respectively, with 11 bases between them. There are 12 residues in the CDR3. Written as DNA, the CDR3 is TGTGCCAGCAGCCCTTATGGGGCCGAGCAGTACTTC. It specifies CASSPYGAEQYF.

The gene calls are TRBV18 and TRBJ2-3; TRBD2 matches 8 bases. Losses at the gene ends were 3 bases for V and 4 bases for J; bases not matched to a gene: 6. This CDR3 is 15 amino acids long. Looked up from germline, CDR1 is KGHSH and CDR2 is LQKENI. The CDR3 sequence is CASSPLAGRADTQYF. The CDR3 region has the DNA TGTGCCAGCTCACCGTTAGCGGGGAGGGCAGATACGCAGTATTTT.

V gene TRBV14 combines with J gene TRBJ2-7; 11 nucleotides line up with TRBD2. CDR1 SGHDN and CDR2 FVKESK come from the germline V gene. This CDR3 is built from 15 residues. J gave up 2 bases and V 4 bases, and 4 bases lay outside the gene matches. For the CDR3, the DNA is TGTGCCAGCAGCCTACATAGCGGGAGGGCCTACGAGCAGTACTTC. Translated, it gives CASSLHSGRAYEQYF.

The CDR3: CASSQGRTAETQYF. The CDR3, as DNA: TGTGCCAGCAGCCAAGGAAGGACAGCAGAGACCCAGTACTTC. The chain carries TRBV3-1 (or the pseudogene TRBV3-2) and TRBJ2-5; possible D gene TRBD1, 6 bases. The CDR3 length is 14 residues. V lost 1 base and J 4 bases, leaving 10 bases between the germline ends. CDR1 is LGHDT and CDR2 is YNNKEL in the germline V gene (reference sequence).

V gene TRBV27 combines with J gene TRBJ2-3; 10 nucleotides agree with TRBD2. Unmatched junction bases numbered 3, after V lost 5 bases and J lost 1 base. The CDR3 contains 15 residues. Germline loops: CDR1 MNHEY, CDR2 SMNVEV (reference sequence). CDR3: CASSPGTSGTDTQYF. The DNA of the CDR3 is TGTGCCAGCAGTCCGGGGACTAGCGGCACAGATACGCAGTATTTT.

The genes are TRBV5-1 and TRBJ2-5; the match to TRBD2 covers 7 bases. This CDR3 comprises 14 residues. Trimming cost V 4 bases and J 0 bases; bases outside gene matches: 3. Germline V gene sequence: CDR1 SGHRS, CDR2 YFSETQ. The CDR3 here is CASSPGLDQETQYF. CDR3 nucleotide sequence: TGCGCCAGCAGCCCTGGACTAGACCAAGAGACCCAGTACTTC.

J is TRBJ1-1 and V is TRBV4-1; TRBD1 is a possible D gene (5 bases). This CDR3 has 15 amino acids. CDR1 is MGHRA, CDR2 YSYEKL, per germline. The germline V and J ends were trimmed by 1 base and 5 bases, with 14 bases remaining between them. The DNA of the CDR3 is TGCGCCAGCAGCCAAGCCCCAGGGTCCGTGACTGAAGCTTTCTTT. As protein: CASSQAPGSVTEAFF.

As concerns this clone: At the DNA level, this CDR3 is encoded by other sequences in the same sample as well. Here the CDR3 DNA reads TGTGCCAGCAGCGGGGACAGCCTCTATGGCTACACCTTC. Encoded protein: CASSGDSLYGYTF. J is TRBJ1-2 and V is TRBV5-4; 7 positions agree with TRBD1. Germline CDR1 is SGHNT and CDR2 is YYREEE (reference sequence). The CDR3 loop spans 13 amino acids. V dropped 4 bases and J dropped 4; count of bases not matched to a gene: 4. The full variable domain, with the rest looked up from reference TRBV5-4 and TRBJ1-2, is ETGVTQSPTHLIKTRGQQVTLRCSSQSGHNTVSWYQQALGQGPQFIFQYYREEENGRGNFPPRFSGLQFPNYSSELNVNALELDDSALYLCASSGDSLYGYTFGSGTRLTVV.

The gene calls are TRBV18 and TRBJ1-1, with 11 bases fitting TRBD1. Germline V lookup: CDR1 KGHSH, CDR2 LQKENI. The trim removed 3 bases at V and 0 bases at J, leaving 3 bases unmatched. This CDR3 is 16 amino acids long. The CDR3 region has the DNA TGTGCCAGCTCACCGGGACAGGGGGTCCTGAACACTGAAGCTTTCTTT. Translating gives CASSPGQGVLNTEAFF. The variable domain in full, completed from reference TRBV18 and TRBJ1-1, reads NAGVMQNPRHLVRRRGQEARLRCSPMKGHSHVYWYRQLPEEGLKFMVYLQKENIIDESGMPKERFSAEFPKEGPSILRIQQVVRGDSAAYFCASSPGQGVLNTEAFFGQGTRLTVV.

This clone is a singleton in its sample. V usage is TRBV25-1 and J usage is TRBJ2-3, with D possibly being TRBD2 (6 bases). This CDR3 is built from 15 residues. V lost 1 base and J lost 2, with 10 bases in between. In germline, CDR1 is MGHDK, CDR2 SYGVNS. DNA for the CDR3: TGTGCCAGCAGTGAATCCAGGGAGGACACAGATACGCAGTATTTT. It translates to CASSESREDTDTQYF.